A selection of T cell receptor beta chains follows, all from one sample in a study of blood T cell repertoires in COVID-19. This table comes from immunoSEQ multiplex PCR, and its TCRdb copy is limited to in-frame clones, with some not included. The sample records about 400,000 clones, around 87% being singletons. The sample consisted of PBMCs or T cells enriched from blood (not recorded which). All receptors derive from a man aged 35 to 55 in a cohort exposed to, infected with or recovered from COVID-19 (not recorded which). CDR3s include the opening cysteine and the closing phenylalanine or tryptophan. D genes are given only for firm matches. Only some rows state a clone size, as once, few, many or a class for expanded clones.

cdr3_aa cdr3_nt clone_size j_call v_call d_call
CASSESLGSGNEQFF TGCGCCAGCAGTGAGTCCTTGGGGAGCGGCAATGAGCAGTTCTTC NA TRBJ2-1 TRBV10-1 NA
CASSLGQGSFNEQFF TGTGCCAGCAGCTTAGGACAGGGGAGTTTCAATGAGCAGTTCTTC NA TRBJ2-1 TRBV11-2 TRBD1
CASSLTGSAYGYTF TGCGCCAGCAGCTTGACAGGGAGTGCCTATGGCTACACCTTC NA TRBJ1-2 TRBV5-1 NA
CASSLGQTGFYGYTF TGTGCCAGCAGCTTGGGTCAGACAGGATTCTATGGCTACACCTTC NA TRBJ1-2 TRBV5-5 NA
CASILTGGNEQFF TGTGCCAGCATCCTTACAGGGGGCAATGAGCAGTTCTTC NA TRBJ2-1 TRBV5-4 TRBD1
CASSVVENSPLHF TGTGCCAGCAGCGTAGTAGAGAATTCACCCCTCCACTTT few TRBJ1-6 TRBV9 NA
CASSLGLAGYNEQFF TGTGCCAGCAGCTTAGGTCTAGCGGGATACAATGAGCAGTTCTTC NA TRBJ2-1 TRBV7-9 TRBD2
CASSETGLGYEQYF TGCGCCAGCAGTGAGACGGGGTTGGGCTACGAGCAGTACTTC NA TRBJ2-7 TRBV10-1 NA
CASTDRVSNQPQHF TGTGCCAGCACCGACAGGGTGAGCAATCAGCCCCAGCATTTT NA TRBJ1-5 TRBV28 TRBD1
CASSRDRGDYGYTF TGTGCCAGCAGTCGGGACAGGGGAGACTATGGCTACACCTTC NA TRBJ1-2 TRBV2 TRBD1
CASSLQIRTSSDTQYF TGCGCCAGCAGCTTGCAAATTAGGACTAGCTCAGATACGCAGTATTTT NA TRBJ2-3 TRBV5-1 TRBD2
CASGLEAGLGKYQETQYF TGTGCTAGTGGTTTGGAGGCGGGCCTGGGGAAGTACCAAGAGACCCAGTACTTC NA TRBJ2-5 TRBV12-5 NA
CASSPSGNVHEQYF TGTGCCAGCAGCCCCAGCGGGAATGTCCACGAGCAGTACTTC NA TRBJ2-7 TRBV7-8 TRBD2
CAWSVSGGYNEQFF TGTGCCTGGAGTGTCAGCGGTGGGTACAATGAGCAGTTCTTC NA TRBJ2-1 TRBV30 NA
CATSEDRGRYNEQFF TGTGCCACCAGCGAGGACAGGGGACGCTACAATGAGCAGTTCTTC NA TRBJ2-1 TRBV15 TRBD1
CASRPNGLGTEAFF TGTGCCAGCAGGCCTAACGGGTTAGGCACTGAAGCTTTCTTT once TRBJ1-1 TRBV7-9 NA
CASSLAPLNEQFF TGCGCCAGCAGCTTGGCCCCCCTCAATGAGCAGTTCTTC NA TRBJ2-1 TRBV5-1 NA
CASGAGTSGTGELFF TGTGCCAGCGGGGCCGGGACTAGCGGGACCGGGGAGCTGTTTTTT NA TRBJ2-2 TRBV2 TRBD2
CASSLGLTGEQYF TGTGCCAGCAGCTTAGGGCTAACGGGGGAGCAGTACTTC NA TRBJ2-7 TRBV7-2 NA
CASSESQLAGVVDEQFF TGCGCCAGCAGTGAGTCTCAACTAGCGGGAGTCGTCGATGAGCAGTTCTTC NA TRBJ2-1 TRBV10-1 TRBD2
CATGGDRDIRGYTF TGTGCCACCGGGGGGGACAGGGATATTCGGGGCTACACCTTC NA TRBJ1-2 TRBV28 TRBD1
CASSQAGEAFF TGTGCCAGCAGCCAAGCGGGTGAAGCTTTCTTT NA TRBJ1-1 TRBV3-1/TRBV3-2 NA
CASSMTGGYGTEAFF TGCGCCAGCAGCATGACAGGGGGCTATGGCACTGAAGCTTTCTTT NA TRBJ1-1 TRBV5-1 TRBD1
CASSTLQGSYEQYF TGCGCCAGCAGCACCCTACAGGGGTCCTACGAGCAGTACTTC few TRBJ2-7 TRBV5-1 TRBD1
CASSVDWGVNEQFF TGTGCCAGCAGCGTCGACTGGGGGGTAAATGAGCAGTTCTTC NA TRBJ2-1 TRBV11-2 NA
CSASLRGNEQFF TGCAGTGCTAGTTTGCGAGGCAATGAGCAGTTCTTC NA TRBJ2-1 TRBV20-1 NA